Below, one TCR beta chain is given with its context. Method: immunoSEQ multiplex PCR; TCRdb's copy keeps in-frame clones and lacks some. Here the sample spans a few hundred thousand clones, about 90% being singletons. This sample was taken from a study of blood T cell repertoires in COVID-19. Germline V lookup: CDR1 SGHAT, CDR2 FQNNGV. V was cut by 5 bases and J by 1 base, with 16 bases left in between. The CDR3 length is 16 residues. The sequenced sample was PBMCs or T cells enriched from blood (not recorded which). The chain has TRBV11-2 and TRBJ2-3, with D perhaps TRBD1 (7 bases). The sequence derives from a woman aged 25 to 39 who had recovered from COVID-19. CDR3 region: CASSERQGLGTDTQYF. CDR3 in DNA: TGTGCCAGCAGCGAGAGACAGGGACTCGGCACAGATACGCAGTATTTT.